This TCR beta chain was obtained from a study of Graves' ophthalmopathy and Graves' hyperthyroidism. At the level of the study: If no ophthalmopathy appeared within 18 months of follow-up, hyperthyroidism was termed stable.

This clonotype was seen repeatedly, ten times or more. Transcripts of RNA were the source for amplifying TCR beta CDR3 regions. First-round RT-PCR relied on HTBI primers, and a second-round multiplex PCR came next. MiXCR, run by TCRdb on the multiplex PCR reads, gives a single entry per CDR3 protein. The sample comprises about 1.1 million distinct CDR3 sequences, 35% to 40% of which are singletons, and around 10% rests with the top ten. The CDR3 covers 16 residues. Germline CDR1 and CDR2: LNHDA and SQIVND (reference sequence). The V and J ends lost 6 bases and 5 bases, in that order; junction bases with no gene match: 10.

Sequencing was done on a sample of peripheral blood or thyroid tissue (not recorded which). The source is an adult man with Graves' hyperthyroidism. The rearrangement links TRBV19 to TRBJ1-6; TRBD1 matches 7 bases. The CDR3 bases are TGTGCCAGTAGGGGAACAGGGGAAGGAGATAATTCACCCCTCCACTTT. It codes for CASRGTGEGDNSPLHF.